The next 19 T cell receptor beta chains were all read from a single sample in a study of T-cell reconstitution after alpha-beta-depleted transplantation in children. A library of TCRbeta sequences, prepared with unique molecular identifiers, was generated. TCRdb passed the PCR reads through MiXCR, listing each CDR3 protein once. The sample lists a few hundred thousand distinct CDR3 sequences, around a tenth occurring once. The sequenced sample was peripheral blood, obtained 180 days after TCRalphabeta/CD19-depleted stem cell transplant. The receptors here all came from a male patient aged 2-15 years who had a stem cell transplant for chronic granulomatous disease, so the T cells may come from the graft donor.

There are many counts of this clonotype. The rearrangement joins TRBV3-1 to TRBJ1-1; D gene ambiguous. CDR3 length: 13 amino acids. V was cut by 1 base and J by 10 bases, with 13 bases left in between. Germline-derived CDR1 and CDR2 are LGHDT and YNNKEL (reference sequence). The CDR3 region has the DNA TGTGCCAGCAGCCAAGGGGCGCCCGGACCAGCTTTCTTT. Protein product: CASSQGAPGPAFF.

This clonotype was recorded at least ten times. This chain uses TRBV12-3 or TRBV12-4 with TRBJ1-3; 8 positions match TRBD1. The V segment lost 6 bases and the J segment 0 bases; nucleotides outside the gene matches: 7. There are 16 residues in the CDR3. CDR3 amino acids: CASSLGQGVSGNTIYF. CDR3 nucleotides: TGTGCCAGCAGCCTCGGACAGGGAGTCTCTGGAAACACCATATATTTT.

This clonotype was found many times. The V call is TRBV6-2 or TRBV6-3, the J call TRBJ2-7; 9 bases fit TRBD1. Per the germline V gene, CDR1 is MNHEY and CDR2 is SVGEGT. The CDR3 extends over 13 amino acids. Here the CDR3 reads CASSYLPDRGFDV. As DNA, the CDR3 is TGTGCCAGCAGTTACTTACCGGACAGGGGCTTTGATGTC.

The chain links TRBV12-3 or TRBV12-4 to TRBJ2-7, with a weak D call TRBD1 (6 bases). Trimming took off 5 bases at V and 2 bases at J, with 19 bases between the two ends. The CDR3 runs to 16 residues. The CDR3 DNA reads TGTGCCAGCAGTCTTCATGGACAGCCATTTACCTACGAGCAGTACTTC. Protein sequence: CASSLHGQPFTYEQYF.

Ten or more counts support this clonotype. The rearrangement uses TRBV30 and TRBJ2-1; the match to TRBD1 covers 8 bases. Germline lookup yields CDR1 GTSNPN and CDR2 SVGIG (reference sequence). V shed 5 bases, J shed 8 bases, and the junction held 5 bases outside the gene matches. The CDR3 is 12 residues long. Here the CDR3 reads CAWVQGAHEQFF. DNA for the CDR3: TGTGCCTGGGTCCAGGGGGCCCATGAGCAGTTCTTC.

Points on this clonotype: A clone one base away is much larger, so this may be a read error. J is TRBJ1-2 and V is TRBV9; 8 nucleotides match TRBD1. J was trimmed by 12 bases and V by 3 bases; bases with no gene match: 10. CDR1 SGDLS and CDR2 YYNGEE come from the germline V gene. The CDR3 is 13 amino acids. CDR3 nucleotides: TGTGCCAGCAGCGAGGACAGGGCTGGCGGCCACACCTTC. It specifies CASSEDRAGGHTF.

Points on this clonotype: A much larger clone lies one base from this, so it may be a read error. The V gene is TRBV24-1, the J gene TRBJ2-5; D is tentatively TRBD1 or TRBD2 (5 bases each). This CDR3 is 16 amino acids long. Germline CDR1 KGHDR, CDR2 SFDVKD. The CDR3 region is CATSDYDPGARETQCF. As DNA, the CDR3 is TGTGCCACCAGTGATTACGACCCTGGGGCGAGGGAGACCCAGTGCTTC.

This clonotype was counted at least ten times. The J gene is TRBJ1-2, the V gene TRBV5-1, with 9 nucleotides matching TRBD1. This CDR3 region has 15 residues. Trimming cost V 4 bases and J 8 bases; bases outside gene matches: 12. CDR1 is SGHRS, CDR2 YFSETQ, per germline. The CDR3 DNA reads as TGCGCCAGCAGCCGAATACCGGGACAGGGTGTCGGCTACACCTTC. This encodes CASSRIPGQGVGYTF.

This clonotype came up many times. This chain uses TRBV18 with TRBJ2-5; 8 nucleotides line up with TRBD1. Germline-derived CDR1 and CDR2 are KGHSH and LQKENI. The CDR3 is made up of 15 amino acids. V shed 2 bases, J shed 6 bases, and the junction held 8 bases outside the gene matches. The DNA of the CDR3 is TGTGCCAGCTCACCAACGACAGGGGAATTGAAGACCCAGTACTTC. Residues: CASSPTTGELKTQYF.

The sample holds many counts of this clonotype. V gene TRBV5-6 combines with J gene TRBJ2-5; D remains ambiguous. CDR1 is SGHDT, CDR2 YYEEEE, per germline. Trimming took off 4 bases at V and 1 base at J, with 11 bases between the two ends. The length of the CDR3 is 14 residues. The CDR3 reads CASSPTRFQETQYF. DNA for the CDR3: TGTGCCAGCAGCCCCACACGGTTCCAAGAGACCCAGTACTTC.

Ten or more counts support this clonotype. This rearrangement joins TRBV3-1 to TRBJ2-1, with TRBD2 matching 11 bases. CDR1 is LGHDT and CDR2 is YNNKEL in the germline V gene (reference sequence). The CDR3 length is 16 residues. With 2 bases clipped from V and 4 bases from J, the junction kept 4 bases outside the gene matches. The CDR3 sequence: CASSQSGTSGYNEQFF. CDR3 bases: TGTGCCAGCAGCCAATCCGGGACTAGCGGATACAATGAGCAGTTCTTC.

V gene TRBV5-4 combines with J gene TRBJ2-3; 8 nucleotides match TRBD2. This CDR3 contains 16 residues. The germline V gene has CDR1 SGHNT and CDR2 YYREEE (reference sequence). V lost 4 bases, J lost 1 base, and 8 bases stayed unmatched. CDR3 nucleotides: TGTGCCAGCAGCCTCCCCAGCGGGAGTGGCACAGATACGCAGTATTTT. Translating it yields CASSLPSGSGTDTQYF.

CDR3 sequence reads: CASSPRQALSSYNEQFF. Written as DNA, the CDR3 is TGTGCCAGCAGCCCCCGACAGGCCTTGAGCTCCTACAATGAGCAGTTCTTC. The chain has TRBV7-2 and TRBJ2-1; D may be TRBD1 (6 bases). V was cut by 5 bases and J by 0 bases, with 17 bases left in between. This CDR3 spans 17 amino acids. The germline V gene encodes CDR1 SGHTA and CDR2 FQGNSA.

At least ten counts were recorded for this clonotype. The chain uses TRBV28 and TRBJ1-2; D unclear. V lost 4 bases to trimming and J lost 2 bases, with 11 bases between them. Germline CDR1 is MDHEN and CDR2 is SYDVKM. The CDR3 loop spans 14 amino acids. The CDR3 coding sequence is TGTGCCAGCAGTTGGCGGGGAGGGAACTATGGCTACACCTTC. Protein: CASSWRGGNYGYTF.

This clonotype showed up many times. The rearrangement joins TRBV5-1 to TRBJ2-7; TRBD1 aligns across 7 bases. This CDR3 region has 14 residues. The V and J ends lost 5 bases and 5 bases, in that order; junction bases with no gene match: 10. Germline values: CDR1 SGHRS, CDR2 YFSETQ. The CDR3 sequence: CASRTEQGRNEQYF. Here the CDR3 DNA reads TGCGCCAGCAGAACCGAACAGGGGCGCAACGAGCAGTACTTC.

This clonotype was counted at least ten times. The chain combines TRBV3-1 with TRBJ2-2, with 7 bases that match TRBD2. Germline lookup yields CDR1 LGHDT and CDR2 YNNKEL (reference sequence). There are 16 residues in the CDR3. Trimming at V came to 8 bases and at J to 6 bases, leaving 15 bases not matched to a gene. As DNA, the CDR3 is TGTGCCAGCCAGCCTTCGAGCGGGAAGGCTTCCGGGGAGCTGTTTTTT. Translated, it gives CASQPSSGKASGELFF.

A remark on this clonotype: One base away lies a much larger clone, so this may be a sequencing read error. The gene calls are TRBV3-1 and TRBJ2-5; D gene uncertain. Germline V gene lookup returns CDR1 LGHDT and CDR2 YNNKEL (reference sequence). The CDR3 extends over 12 amino acids. CDR3 DNA sequence: TGTGCCACCAGCCAAGTGGGATCGACCCAGTACTTC. Its translation is CATSQVGSTQYF.

In its sample, this clonotype was seen many times. Here the CDR3 DNA reads TGTGCCAGCAGTGAGATGGGACAGGTATCTCAAGAGACCCAGTACTTC. Its translation is CASSEMGQVSQETQYF. The chain recombines TRBV25-1 with TRBJ2-5; 8 nucleotides agree with TRBD1. Trimming cost V 3 bases and J 2 bases; bases outside gene matches: 8. From germline, CDR1 is MGHDK and CDR2 SYGVNS. The CDR3 is made up of 16 amino acids.

This clonotype appeared many times. The chain is built from TRBV7-2 and TRBJ2-7, with 14 bases that match TRBD2. This CDR3 spans 15 amino acids. The V gene's germline CDR1 is SGHTA and CDR2 FQGNSA. V trimming: 1 base; J trimming: 4 bases; junction bases outside the gene matches: 0. Here the CDR3 reads CASSLGLAGGYEQYF. CDR3 DNA sequence: TGTGCCAGCAGCTTAGGACTAGCGGGGGGGTACGAGCAGTACTTC.